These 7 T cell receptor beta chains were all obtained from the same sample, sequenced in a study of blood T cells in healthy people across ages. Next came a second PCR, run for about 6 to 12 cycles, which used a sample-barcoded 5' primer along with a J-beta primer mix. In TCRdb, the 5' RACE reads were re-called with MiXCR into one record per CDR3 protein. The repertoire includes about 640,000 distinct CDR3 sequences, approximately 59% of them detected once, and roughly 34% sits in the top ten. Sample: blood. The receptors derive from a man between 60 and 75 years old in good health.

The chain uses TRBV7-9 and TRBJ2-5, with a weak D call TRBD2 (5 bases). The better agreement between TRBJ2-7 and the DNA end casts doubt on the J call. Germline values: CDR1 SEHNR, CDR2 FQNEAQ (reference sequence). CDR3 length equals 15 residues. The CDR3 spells CASSLDGVIPYEQYF. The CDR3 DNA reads TGTGCCAGCAGCTTAGACGGGGTGATTCCCTACGAGCAGTACTTC.

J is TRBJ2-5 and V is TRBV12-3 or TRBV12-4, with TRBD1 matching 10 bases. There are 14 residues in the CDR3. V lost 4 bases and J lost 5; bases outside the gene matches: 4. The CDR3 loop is CASSYMTGGETQYF. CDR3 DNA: TGTGCCAGCAGTTACATGACAGGGGGCGAGACCCAGTACTTC.

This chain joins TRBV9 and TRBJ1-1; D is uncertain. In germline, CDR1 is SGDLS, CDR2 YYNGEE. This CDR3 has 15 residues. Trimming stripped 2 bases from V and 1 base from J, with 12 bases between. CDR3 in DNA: TGTGCCAGCAGCGTCGAGCCCTTAGAGAACACTGAAGCTTTCTTT. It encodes CASSVEPLENTEAFF. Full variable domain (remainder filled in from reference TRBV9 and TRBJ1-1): DSGVTQTPKHLITATGQRVTLRCSPRSGDLSVYWYQQSLDQGLQFLIQYYNGEERAKGNILERFSAQQFPDLHSELNLSSLELGDSALYFCASSVEPLENTEAFFGQGTRLTVV.

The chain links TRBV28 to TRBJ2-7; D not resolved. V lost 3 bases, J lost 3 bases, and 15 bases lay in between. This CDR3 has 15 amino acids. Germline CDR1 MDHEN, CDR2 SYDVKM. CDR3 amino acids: CASSFQGRLRYEQYF. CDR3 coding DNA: TGTGCCAGCAGTTTCCAAGGTCGGCTACGCTACGAGCAGTACTTC.

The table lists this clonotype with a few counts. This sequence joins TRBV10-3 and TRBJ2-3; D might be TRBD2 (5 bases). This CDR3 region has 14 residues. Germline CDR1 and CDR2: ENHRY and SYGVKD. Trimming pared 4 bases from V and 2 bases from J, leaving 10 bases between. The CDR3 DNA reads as TGTGCCATCAGTGGGGCGGACTTCACAGATACGCAGTATTTT. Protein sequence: CAISGADFTDTQYF.

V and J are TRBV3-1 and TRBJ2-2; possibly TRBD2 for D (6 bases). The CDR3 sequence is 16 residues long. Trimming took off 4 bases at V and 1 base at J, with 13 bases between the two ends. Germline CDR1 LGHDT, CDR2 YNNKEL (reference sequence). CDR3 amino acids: CASSLNGGRNTGELFF. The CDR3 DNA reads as TGTGCCAGCAGCCTCAATGGGGGGAGGAACACCGGGGAGCTGTTTTTT.

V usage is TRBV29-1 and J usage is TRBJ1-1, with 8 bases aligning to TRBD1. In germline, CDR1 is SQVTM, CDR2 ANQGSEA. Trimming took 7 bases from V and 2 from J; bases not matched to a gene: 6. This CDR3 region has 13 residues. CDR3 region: CSGGGQANTEAFF. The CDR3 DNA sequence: TGCAGCGGGGGGGGACAGGCAAACACTGAAGCTTTCTTT. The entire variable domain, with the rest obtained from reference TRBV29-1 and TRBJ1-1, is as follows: SAVISQKPSRDICQRGTSLTIQCQVDSQVTMMFWYRQQPGQSLTLIATANQGSEATYESGFVIDKFPISRPNLTFSTLTVSNMSPEDSSIYLCSGGGQANTEAFFGQGTRLTVV.